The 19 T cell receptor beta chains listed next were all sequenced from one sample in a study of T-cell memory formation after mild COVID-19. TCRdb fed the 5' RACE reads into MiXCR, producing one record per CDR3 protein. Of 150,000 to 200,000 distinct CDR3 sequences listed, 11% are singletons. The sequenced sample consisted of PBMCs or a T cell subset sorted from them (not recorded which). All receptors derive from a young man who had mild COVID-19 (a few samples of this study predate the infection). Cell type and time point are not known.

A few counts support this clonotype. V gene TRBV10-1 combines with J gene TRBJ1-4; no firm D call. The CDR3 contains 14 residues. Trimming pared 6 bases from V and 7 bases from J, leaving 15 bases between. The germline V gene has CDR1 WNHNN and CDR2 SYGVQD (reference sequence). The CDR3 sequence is CASSSGAGGEKLFF. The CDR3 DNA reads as TGCGCCAGCAGCTCAGGCGCGGGCGGTGAAAAACTGTTTTTT.

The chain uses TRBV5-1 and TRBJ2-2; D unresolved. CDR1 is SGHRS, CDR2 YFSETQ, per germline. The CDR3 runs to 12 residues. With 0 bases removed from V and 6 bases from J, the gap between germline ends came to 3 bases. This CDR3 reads CASSLDSGELFF. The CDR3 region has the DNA TGCGCCAGCAGCTTGGATTCCGGGGAGCTGTTTTTT.

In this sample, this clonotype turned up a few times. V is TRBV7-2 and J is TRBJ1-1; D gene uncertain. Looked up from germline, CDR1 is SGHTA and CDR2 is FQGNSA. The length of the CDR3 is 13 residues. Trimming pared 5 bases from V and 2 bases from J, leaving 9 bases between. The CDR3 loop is CASSVTGNTEAFF. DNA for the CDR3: TGTGCCAGCAGCGTTACGGGTAACACTGAAGCTTTCTTT.

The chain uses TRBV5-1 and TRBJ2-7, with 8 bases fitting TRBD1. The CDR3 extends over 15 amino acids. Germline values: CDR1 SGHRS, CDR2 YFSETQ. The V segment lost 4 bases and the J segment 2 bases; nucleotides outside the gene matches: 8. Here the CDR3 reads CASSQTGGKTYEQYF. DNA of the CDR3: TGCGCCAGCAGCCAAACAGGGGGTAAGACCTACGAGCAGTACTTC.

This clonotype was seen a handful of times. The CDR3 DNA follows: TGTGCCGGGACCAGAGGCGACATCCCTACATACGAGCAGTACGTC. Protein sequence: CAGTRGDIPTYEQYV. The gene calls are TRBV14 and TRBJ2-7; D is tentatively TRBD1 or TRBD2 (5 bases each). Germline V gene data show CDR1 as SGHDN and CDR2 as FVKESK. This CDR3 comprises 15 residues. The germline V and J ends were trimmed by 11 bases and 4 bases, with 24 bases remaining between them.

The CDR3 sequence: CASSQNIWSDTQYF. CDR3 nucleotides: TGTGCCAGCAGCCAGAACATTTGGTCGGATACGCAGTATTTT. The chain combines TRBV7-9 with TRBJ2-3, with D hard to call. CDR1 and CDR2 (germline): SEHNR, FQNEAQ (reference sequence). The CDR3 consists of 14 residues. With 5 bases removed from V and 6 bases from J, the gap between germline ends came to 15 bases.

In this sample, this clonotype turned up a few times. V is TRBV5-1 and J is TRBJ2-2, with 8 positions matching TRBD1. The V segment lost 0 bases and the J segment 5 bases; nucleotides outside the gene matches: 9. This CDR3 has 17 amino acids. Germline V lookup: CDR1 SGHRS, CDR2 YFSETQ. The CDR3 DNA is TGCGCCAGCAGCTTGGGAGCTGGGCAGGGGGCTACCGGGGAGCTGTTTTTT. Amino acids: CASSLGAGQGATGELFF. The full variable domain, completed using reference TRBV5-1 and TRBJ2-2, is KAGVTQTPRYLIKTRGQQVTLSCSPISGHRSVSWYQQTPGQGLQFLFEYFSETQRNKGNFPGRFSGRQFSNSRSEMNVSTLELGDSALYLCASSLGAGQGATGELFFGEGSRLTVL.

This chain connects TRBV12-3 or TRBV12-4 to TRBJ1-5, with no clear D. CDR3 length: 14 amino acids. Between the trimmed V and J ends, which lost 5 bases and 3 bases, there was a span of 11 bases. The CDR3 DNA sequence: TGTGCCAGCAGTGGACCGGGGTTCAATCAGCCCCAGCATTTT. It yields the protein CASSGPGFNQPQHF.

CDR3 sequence (DNA): TGTGCCAGCAGCCAAGAGCCTCCTTCACCCCTCCACTTT. The encoded protein is CASSQEPPSPLHF. The chain links TRBV4-2 to TRBJ1-6; D unclear. Trimming shortened V by 0 bases and J by 9 bases, and 6 bases separated the two germline ends. Germline CDR1 is LGHNA and CDR2 is YNFKEQ. The CDR3 runs 13 residues.

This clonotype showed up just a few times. CDR3 region: CAISESTGRKTQYF. The CDR3 nucleotides read TGTGCCATCAGTGAGTCGACAGGGAGGAAGACCCAGTACTTC. The chain recombines TRBV10-3 with TRBJ2-5; D may be TRBD1 (7 bases). V lost 0 bases and J lost 6, with 11 bases in between. Germline CDR1 and CDR2: ENHRY and SYGVKD. This CDR3 spans 14 amino acids.

The chain's CDR3 is CASSLEAARGAEAFF. DNA for the CDR3: TGTGCCAGCAGCCTGGAGGCGGCTAGGGGGGCTGAAGCTTTCTTT. This chain links TRBV9 with TRBJ1-1; D perhaps matches TRBD1 (6 bases). This CDR3 is 15 amino acids long. The germline V and J ends were trimmed by 4 bases and 6 bases, with 19 bases remaining between them. Germline V CDR1 and CDR2: SGDLS, YYNGEE.

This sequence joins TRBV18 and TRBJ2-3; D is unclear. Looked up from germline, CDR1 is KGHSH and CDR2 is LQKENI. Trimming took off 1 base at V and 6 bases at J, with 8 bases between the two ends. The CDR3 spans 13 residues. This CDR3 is CASSPQRDDTQYF. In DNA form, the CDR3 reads TGTGCCAGCTCACCACAAAGGGATGATACGCAGTATTTT.

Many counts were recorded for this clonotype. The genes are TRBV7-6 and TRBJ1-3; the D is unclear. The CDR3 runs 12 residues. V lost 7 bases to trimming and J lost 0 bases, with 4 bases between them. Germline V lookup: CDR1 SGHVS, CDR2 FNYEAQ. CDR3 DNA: TGTGCCAGCACATCCTCTGGAAACACCATATATTTT. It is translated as CASTSSGNTIYF.

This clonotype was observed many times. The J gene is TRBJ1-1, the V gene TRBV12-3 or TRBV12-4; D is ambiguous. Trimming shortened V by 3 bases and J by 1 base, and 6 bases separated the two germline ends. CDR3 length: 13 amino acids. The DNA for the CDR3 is TGTGCCAGCAGTTTCAGTCCGAACACTGAAGCTTTCTTT. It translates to CASSFSPNTEAFF.

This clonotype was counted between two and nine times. In nucleotides, the CDR3 is TGTGCCAGCAGCCGGCTAGCGGGGCTTTTCAATGAGCAGTTCTTC. Translation: CASSRLAGLFNEQFF. The V call is TRBV14, the J call TRBJ2-1; 9 positions agree with TRBD2. V lost 4 bases and J lost 6; bases outside the gene matches: 7. This CDR3 is 15 amino acids long. Germline V gene data show CDR1 as SGHDN and CDR2 as FVKESK.

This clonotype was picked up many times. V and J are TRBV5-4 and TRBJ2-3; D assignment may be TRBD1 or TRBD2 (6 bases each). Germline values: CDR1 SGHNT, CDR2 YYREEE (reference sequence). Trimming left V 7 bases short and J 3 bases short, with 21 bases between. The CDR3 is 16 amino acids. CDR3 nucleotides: TGTGCCAGCGGACGGAGGGGGGCCGGTGTGACAGATACGCAGTATTTT. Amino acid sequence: CASGRRGAGVTDTQYF.

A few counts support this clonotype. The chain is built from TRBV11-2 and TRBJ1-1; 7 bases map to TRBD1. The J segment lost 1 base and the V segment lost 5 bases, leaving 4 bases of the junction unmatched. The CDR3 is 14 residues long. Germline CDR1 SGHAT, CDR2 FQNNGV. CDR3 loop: CASSNRGGNTEAFF. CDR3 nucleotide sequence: TGTGCCAGCAGCAACAGGGGAGGGAACACTGAAGCTTTCTTT.

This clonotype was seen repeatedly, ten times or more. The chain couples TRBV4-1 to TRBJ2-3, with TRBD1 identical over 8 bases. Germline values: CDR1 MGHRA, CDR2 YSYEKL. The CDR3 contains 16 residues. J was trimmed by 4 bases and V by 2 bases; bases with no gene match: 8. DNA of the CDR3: TGCGCCAGCAGCCAACTTACAGGGGGAATTGCAGATACGCAGTATTTT. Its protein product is CASSQLTGGIADTQYF.

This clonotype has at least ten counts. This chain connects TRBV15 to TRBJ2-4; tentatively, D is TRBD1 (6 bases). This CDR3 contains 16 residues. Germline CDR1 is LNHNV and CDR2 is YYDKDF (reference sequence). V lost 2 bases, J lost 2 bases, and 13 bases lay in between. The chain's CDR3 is CATSRLQGWSKNIQYF. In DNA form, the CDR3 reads TGTGCCACCAGCAGACTACAGGGTTGGTCCAAAAACATTCAGTACTTC. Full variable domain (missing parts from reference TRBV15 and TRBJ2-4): DAMVIQNPRYQVTQFGKPVTLSCSQTLNHNVMYWYQQKSSQAPKLLFHYYDKDFNNEADTPDNFQSRRPNTSFCFLDIRSPGLGDTAMYLCATSRLQGWSKNIQYFGAGTRLSVL.